The subject of this entry is one T cell receptor beta chain. Losses at the gene ends were 1 base for V and 3 bases for J; bases not matched to a gene: 2. The germline V gene has CDR1 SGHAT and CDR2 FQDESV (reference sequence). This CDR3 spans 16 amino acids. This sample is part of a study of cytomegalovirus exposure and HLA in healthy donors. About the study: A prior analysis found 117 million unique TCR beta sequences from 150 million to 200 million T cells.

Both 60 Vbeta primers and 13 Jbeta primers went into the PCR. The protocol was immunoSEQ multiplex PCR, while the TCRdb copy is restricted to in-frame clones and leaves out a portion. The sample shows roughly 190,000 clones, roughly 86% of them seen only once. The chain carries TRBV11-1 and TRBJ2-3, with 12 bases aligning to TRBD2. The specimen sequenced was PBMCs. The TCR sequence derives from a man aged 35-49 years in good health and CMV-seropositive. The CDR3 DNA sequence: TGTGCCAGCAGCTTAGGACTAGCGGGGGATACAGATACGCAGTATTTT. The encoded protein is CASSLGLAGDTDTQYF.